This TCR beta chain was found in a study of identical twins. With template switching, a universal primer site was added, and the cDNA carried unique molecular identifiers. One entry per CDR3 protein, called by TCRdb with MiXCR from the 5' RACE reads. The profile shows 300,000 or so distinct CDR3 sequences, roughly 8.6% of them singletons. This clonotype was seen ten or more times. The trim removed 3 bases at V and 3 bases at J, leaving 1 base unmatched. This CDR3 has 14 amino acids. The same sample was also used in a study of yellow fever vaccine responses in identical twins.

The specimen sequenced was CD8+ T cells sorted from blood. This clonotype originated in a woman younger than 35 in good health. The chain joins TRBV12-3 or TRBV12-4 to TRBJ2-7; 11 bases fit TRBD1. The CDR3 spells CASSFGTGGYEQYF. The CDR3 nucleotides are TGTGCCAGCAGTTTTGGGACAGGGGGCTACGAGCAGTACTTC.